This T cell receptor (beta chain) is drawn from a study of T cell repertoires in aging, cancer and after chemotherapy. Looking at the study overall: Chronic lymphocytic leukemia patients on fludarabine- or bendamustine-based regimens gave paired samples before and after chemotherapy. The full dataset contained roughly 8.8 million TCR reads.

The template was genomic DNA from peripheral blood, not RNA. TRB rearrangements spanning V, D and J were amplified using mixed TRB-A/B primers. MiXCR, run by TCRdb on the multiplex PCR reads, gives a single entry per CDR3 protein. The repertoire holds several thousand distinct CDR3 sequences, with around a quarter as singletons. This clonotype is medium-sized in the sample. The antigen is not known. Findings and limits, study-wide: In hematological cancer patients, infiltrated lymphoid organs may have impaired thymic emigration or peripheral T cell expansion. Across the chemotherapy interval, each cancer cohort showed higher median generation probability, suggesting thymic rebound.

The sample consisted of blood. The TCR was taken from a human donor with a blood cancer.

CDR3 coding DNA: TGTGCCAGCAGTGAAGTTCGGACCCAATTATACAATGAGCAGTTCTTC. Protein: CASSEVRTQLYNEQFF. The J gene is TRBJ2-1, the V gene TRBV6-1, with no clear D. The V gene's germline CDR1 is MNHNS and CDR2 SASEGT. The CDR3 has 16 amino acids. Trimming removed 1 base from V and 4 bases from J, with 14 bases in between.